A selection of T cell receptor beta chains follows, all from one sample in a study of early stage breast cancer tumors. Only in-frame clones appear in the TCRdb table, and some are missing; sequencing was by immunoSEQ multiplex PCR. The data show about 58,000 clones, 65% to 80% seen once. Sample: blood. These receptors originate from a person aged 25 to 40 with breast cancer. Both conserved end residues are part of each CDR3. The order of the fields is CDR3 protein, CDR3 DNA, J gene, D gene, V gene, clone size. A D gene is named only where the DNA matches it firmly. Clone size is not always given. Where it is, it says once, few, many or a class for expanded clones.

CDR3 protein: CASSLYSDGPYGYTF
CDR3 DNA: TGCGCCAGCAGCTTGTACTCCGACGGACCCTATGGCTACACCTTC
J gene: TRBJ1-2
D gene: NA
V gene: TRBV5-1
clone size: NA

CDR3 protein: CASSPGTGDSPLHF
CDR3 DNA: TGTGCCAGCAGTCCTGGGACGGGGGATTCACCCCTCCACTTT
J gene: TRBJ1-6
D gene: NA
V gene: TRBV6-6
clone size: NA

CDR3 protein: CASSPDVNTEAFF
CDR3 DNA: TGCGCCAGCAGCCCTGATGTGAACACTGAAGCTTTCTTT
J gene: TRBJ1-1
D gene: NA
V gene: TRBV5-1
clone size: NA

CDR3 protein: CASSNLAGGAYEQYF
CDR3 DNA: TGTGCCAGCAGCAACTTAGCGGGAGGTGCCTACGAGCAGTACTTC
J gene: TRBJ2-7
D gene: TRBD2
V gene: TRBV11-2
clone size: once

CDR3 protein: CASSVGPGRGGQYF
CDR3 DNA: TGTGCCAGCAGCGTAGGCCCCGGGCGAGGTGGGCAGTACTTC
J gene: TRBJ2-7
D gene: NA
V gene: TRBV9
clone size: NA

CDR3 protein: CASSDPGGGSSYEQYF
CDR3 DNA: TGCGCCAGCAGTGACCCGGGGGGCGGGAGCTCCTACGAGCAGTACTTC
J gene: TRBJ2-7
D gene: NA
V gene: TRBV10-2
clone size: once

CDR3 protein: CAWSGEASGRGEQYF
CDR3 DNA: TGTGCCTGGAGTGGGGAGGCTAGCGGGAGGGGCGAGCAGTACTTC
J gene: TRBJ2-7
D gene: TRBD2
V gene: TRBV30
clone size: NA

CDR3 protein: CASSLGAAAVSYEQYF
CDR3 DNA: TGTGCCAGCAGCTTAGGGGCAGCGGCGGTCTCCTACGAGCAGTACTTC
J gene: TRBJ2-7
D gene: NA
V gene: TRBV7-2
clone size: NA

CDR3 protein: CASSPKGSGFEQFF
CDR3 DNA: TGTGCCAGCAGCCCCAAGGGTTCGGGCTTCGAGCAGTTCTTC
J gene: TRBJ2-1
D gene: NA
V gene: TRBV7-2
clone size: NA

CDR3 protein: CATSRESNEKLFF
CDR3 DNA: TGCGCCACCAGCAGGGAGTCTAATGAAAAACTGTTTTTT
J gene: TRBJ1-4
D gene: NA
V gene: TRBV5-1
clone size: NA

CDR3 protein: CASSPWSQGTALTRNTIYF
CDR3 DNA: TGTGCCAGCTCACCATGGAGCCAGGGGACAGCACTAACGAGAAACACCATATATTTT
J gene: TRBJ1-3
D gene: TRBD1
V gene: TRBV18
clone size: NA

CDR3 protein: CASSKGEGGSSNQPQHF
CDR3 DNA: TGTGCCAGCAGCAAAGGCGAAGGGGGCTCGAGCAATCAGCCCCAGCATTTT
J gene: TRBJ1-5
D gene: NA
V gene: TRBV21-1
clone size: NA

CDR3 protein: CASRRDLSFYEQYF
CDR3 DNA: TGTGCCAGCAGAAGAGACTTGTCCTTCTACGAGCAGTACTTC
J gene: TRBJ2-7
D gene: NA
V gene: TRBV6-5
clone size: NA

CDR3 protein: CAFRDRGRGVNQPQHF
CDR3 DNA: TGTGCCTTCCGGGACAGGGGGCGAGGGGTAAATCAGCCCCAGCATTTT
J gene: TRBJ1-5
D gene: TRBD1
V gene: TRBV30
clone size: NA

CDR3 protein: CASSRDRHTEAFF
CDR3 DNA: TGTGCCAGCAGCCGGGACAGACACACTGAAGCTTTCTTT
J gene: TRBJ1-1
D gene: TRBD1
V gene: TRBV7-8
clone size: NA

CDR3 protein: CASSLWLLAGVPKWDEQFF
CDR3 DNA: TGCGCCAGCAGCTTGTGGTTGTTGGCGGGAGTTCCGAAGTGGGATGAGCAGTTCTTC
J gene: TRBJ2-1
D gene: TRBD2
V gene: TRBV5-1
clone size: once